This record covers a single T cell receptor beta chain. What it recognizes is unknown. The germline CDR1 and CDR2 sequences are DFQATT and SNEGSKA (reference sequence). The CDR3 consists of 11 residues. Trimming took 6 bases from V and 10 from J; bases not matched to a gene: 8. The data stem from a study of cytomegalovirus exposure and HLA in healthy donors. Study findings and constraints: Most subjects had HLA-A and HLA-B alleles reportedly predicted accurately by TCR beta sequences. A later analysis linked a missense variant in DCLRE1C to the trimming of TCR beta V and J genes.

PCR employed 60 Vbeta and 13 Jbeta primers. The table came from immunoSEQ multiplex PCR; TCRdb's copy has only in-frame clones and leaves some out. The specimen's table records 150,000 to 200,000 clones. The sample was PBMCs. The receptor comes from a man aged 25 to 40 in good health and CMV-seronegative. The chain couples TRBV20-1 to TRBJ1-1; TRBD1 agrees at 7 bases. The CDR3, as DNA: TGCAGTGCCTCTGACAGGGCGTTAGCTTTCTTT. This encodes CSASDRALAFF.